The present T cell receptor (beta chain) was sequenced within a study of control samples from healthy donors and cancer patients. Here immunoSEQ multiplex PCR was the method, and the copy in TCRdb shows in-frame clones only, minus some. The sample shows around 250,000 clones, over 75% of them seen only once. The ends lost 6 bases at V and 4 bases at J; junction bases unmatched: 10. CDR3 size: 16 residues. CDR1 is SGHVS, CDR2 FNYEAQ, per germline. Input material: PBMCs. This clonotype was sampled from a woman aged 55-69 years with lung cancer. The J gene is TRBJ2-2, the V gene TRBV7-6; 8 nucleotides align to TRBD2. As DNA, the CDR3 is TGTGCCAGCAGTCCCCGGAACGGGGGGGTCACCGGGGAGCTGTTTTTT. It encodes CASSPRNGGVTGELFF.